Presented here are 2 T cell receptor beta chains from one specimen sequenced in a study of blood T cells in healthy people across ages. Together with a sample-barcoded 5' primer, a J-beta primer mix was included in a second PCR lasting about 7 to 12 cycles. MiXCR was run by TCRdb on the 5' RACE reads, yielding one entry per CDR3 protein. The data show about 1.4 million distinct CDR3 sequences, around 55% seen once. The sequencing sample was made of blood. The receptors here all came from a man aged 18 to 35 in good health.

The chain is built from TRBV15 and TRBJ2-5; possibly TRBD2 for D (8 bases). The closer fit of TRBJ2-7 to the DNA end suggests the J call may be wrong. The germline gives CDR1 LNHNV, CDR2 YYDKDF (reference sequence). This CDR3 has 15 residues. Written as DNA, the CDR3 is TGTGCCACCAGCCAGCGGGGGACAGCTACCTACGAGCAGTACTTC. It encodes CATSQRGTATYEQYF.

DNA of the CDR3: TGTGCCAGCAGCTTAGGTCTGGCGGAGGGCACTCAGTACTTC. Protein: CASSLGLAEGTQYF. The chain uses TRBV7-8 and TRBJ2-5, with D tentatively TRBD2 (6 bases). This CDR3 has 14 residues. Between the trimmed V and J ends, which lost 1 base and 11 bases, there was a span of 17 bases. Germline lookup yields CDR1 SGHVS and CDR2 FQNEAQ.